Listed below are T cell receptor beta chains from one sample, sequenced in a study of blood T cells in healthy people across ages. TCRdb analysed the 5' RACE reads with MiXCR anew, one entry per CDR3 protein. The sample records 1.5 million to 2 million distinct CDR3 sequences, around 50% being singletons. The sample consisted of blood. These receptors all come from a woman in her thirties or forties in good health. The CDR3 runs from the conserved cysteine through the conserved F or W. A D gene is named only where the DNA matches it firmly. Clone size is given for some rows only: seen once, a few or many times, or a class if the clone is expanded.

size	D	V	J	CDR3	DNA
.	.	TRBV6-6	TRBJ2-7	CASRDPKQRTFYEQYF	TGTGCCAGCAGAGACCCGAAACAGCGGACCTTCTACGAGCAGTACTTC
few	TRBD2	TRBV13	TRBJ2-7	CASSLVGSGGAYEQYF	TGTGCCAGCAGCTTAGTGGGTAGCGGGGGGGCCTACGAGCAGTACTTC
.	TRBD1	TRBV14	TRBJ1-2	CASSQEGGARGYTF	TGTGCCAGCAGCCAAGAAGGGGGCGCGAGGGGCTACACCTTC
.	TRBD1	TRBV7-9	TRBJ2-7	CASSPDRETGEQYF	TGTGCCAGCAGCCCCGACAGGGAGACCGGCGAGCAGTACTTC
.	TRBD2	TRBV9	TRBJ2-5	CASSVLAGDIQETQYF	TGTGCCAGCAGCGTACTAGCGGGGGACATCCAAGAGACCCAGTACTTC
.	.	TRBV29-1	TRBJ2-3	CSVGSGATDTQYF	TGCAGCGTTGGCTCGGGAGCCACAGATACGCAGTATTTT
.	TRBD1	TRBV3-1	TRBJ2-4	CASRRTITGGWRNIQYF	TGTGCCAGCAGGCGGACGATAACAGGGGGTTGGAGAAACATTCAGTACTTC
.	.	TRBV20-1	TRBJ1-5	CSASRGASSSQPQHF	TGCAGTGCCTCCCGGGGGGCTTCGAGCAGTCAGCCCCAGCATTTT
.	TRBD1	TRBV2	TRBJ2-3	CASSEDRGPYTQYF	TGTGCCAGCAGTGAAGACAGGGGGCCGTATACGCAGTATTTT
few	.	TRBV5-4	TRBJ2-1	CASSPQGLGYSYNEQFF	TGTGCCAGCAGCCCCCAGGGGCTAGGATATTCCTACAATGAGCAGTTCTTC
many	.	TRBV12-3/TRBV12-4	TRBJ1-4	CASSLGEKLFF	TGTGCCAGCAGTTTAGGTGAAAAACTGTTTTTT
few	.	TRBV20-1	TRBJ2-5	CSAEPRTGGKQETQYF	TGCAGTGCTGAGCCCAGGACCGGGGGAAAACAAGAGACCCAGTACTTC
.	TRBD1	TRBV7-9	TRBJ2-5	CASSTTPGQGLETQYF	TGTGCCAGCAGCACTACCCCGGGACAGGGTTTGGAGACCCAGTACTTC
.	.	TRBV5-1	TRBJ2-1	CASSLATAGSSYNEQFF	TGCGCCAGCAGCTTGGCCACTGCAGGCAGCTCCTACAATGAGCAGTTCTTC
.	.	TRBV6-2/TRBV6-3	TRBJ1-5	CASSDSMQVQPQHF	TGTGCCAGCAGTGACTCGATGCAAGTGCAGCCCCAGCATTTT
.	TRBD1	TRBV20-1	TRBJ2-5	CSAFTGGETQYF	TGCAGTGCTTTTACAGGGGGAGAGACCCAGTACTTC
.	.	TRBV7-2	TRBJ1-2	CASSLGQSYYGYTF	TGTGCCAGCAGCTTAGGACAGTCCTACTATGGCTACACCTTC
.	TRBD2	TRBV7-2	TRBJ2-7	CASSLVVASGVSYEQYF	TGTGCCAGCAGCTTAGTGGTGGCTAGCGGGGTCTCCTACGAGCAGTACTTC
.	.	TRBV20-1	TRBJ2-1	CSARWHNEQFF	TGCAGTGCTAGGTGGCACAATGAGCAGTTCTTC
.	.	TRBV4-3	TRBJ1-5	CASSQDPPGLDSNQPQHF	TGCGCCAGCAGCCAAGATCCCCCGGGGCTAGATAGCAATCAGCCCCAGCATTTT
.	TRBD1	TRBV10-1	TRBJ2-7	CASSEFGTGNHEQYF	TGCGCCAGCAGTGAGTTTGGGACAGGGAACCACGAGCAGTACTTC
few	.	TRBV20-1	TRBJ1-2	CSASVRIYGYTF	TGCAGTGCTAGTGTTCGGATCTATGGCTACACCTTC
.	TRBD1	TRBV6-2/TRBV6-3	TRBJ2-5	CASSYTWTGDQETQYF	TGTGCCAGCAGTTATACCTGGACAGGGGACCAAGAGACCCAGTACTTC
.	.	TRBV29-1	TRBJ2-1	CSVDWGDLYNEQFF	TGCAGCGTAGATTGGGGGGACCTCTACAATGAGCAGTTCTTC
few	TRBD1	TRBV10-3	TRBJ1-1	CAISGGQGEVMNTEAFF	TGTGCCATCAGTGGGGGACAGGGCGAAGTAATGAACACTGAAGCTTTCTTT
.	.	TRBV5-1	TRBJ2-7	CASSFSEGSEQYF	TGCGCCAGCAGCTTCTCCGAGGGGAGCGAGCAGTACTTC
.	TRBD1	TRBV28	TRBJ2-1	CASSSRSGTGGRNEQFF	TGTGCCAGCAGTTCTCGCTCGGGGACAGGGGGCAGGAATGAGCAGTTCTTC
.	.	TRBV11-2	TRBJ2-3	CASSSSQDTQYF	TGTGCCAGCAGCTCGTCGCAGGATACGCAGTATTTT
few	.	TRBV5-1	TRBJ2-7	CASSFQSGLYSYEQYF	TGCGCCAGCAGCTTCCAATCGGGACTCTACTCCTACGAGCAGTACTTC
.	.	TRBV7-8	TRBJ1-2	CASSDRTAYGYTF	TGTGCCAGCAGCGACCGGACAGCCTATGGCTACACCTTC
few	TRBD1	TRBV5-1	TRBJ1-2	CASSPEDRPSYGYTF	TGCGCCAGCAGCCCCGAGGACAGGCCGTCCTATGGCTACACCTTC
.	TRBD1	TRBV20-1	TRBJ1-2	CSARGRAGTVYGYTF	TGCAGTGCTAGAGGACGCGCAGGGACAGTTTATGGCTACACCTTC
few	.	TRBV7-7	TRBJ2-1	CASSFGSGAGNEQFF	TGTGCTAGCAGCTTTGGCTCGGGGGCAGGCAATGAGCAGTTCTTC
.	TRBD2	TRBV24-1	TRBJ2-5	CATSVAGGEDQETQYF	TGTGCCACCAGTGTAGCGGGGGGCGAGGACCAAGAGACCCAGTACTTC
.	.	TRBV4-3	TRBJ2-5	CASSYEPGPREKTQYF	TGCGCCAGCAGCTACGAACCGGGACCCAGGGAAAAGACCCAGTACTTC
few	TRBD1	TRBV29-1	TRBJ2-2	CSVRTGVTTGELFF	TGCAGCGTCCGGACAGGGGTGACCACCGGGGAGCTGTTTTTT
few	.	TRBV18	TRBJ2-1	CASSPSGWEQFF	TGTGCCAGCTCACCGAGCGGCTGGGAGCAGTTCTTC
few	.	TRBV20-1	TRBJ1-4	CSARESLGRLAEKLFF	TGCAGTGCTAGAGAATCTTTGGGCAGGTTGGCTGAAAAACTGTTTTTT
.	TRBD2	TRBV7-2	TRBJ2-3	CASSLEQGSGGSTDTQYF	TGTGCCAGCAGCCTAGAACAGGGTAGCGGGGGGAGCACAGATACGCAGTATTTT
.	.	TRBV7-2	TRBJ2-7	CASSLGVLSGYEQYF	TGTGCCAGCAGCTTAGGGGTTTTATCGGGATACGAGCAGTACTTC
few	.	TRBV12-3/TRBV12-4	TRBJ1-2	CASTTGPNYGYTF	TGTGCCAGCACCACCGGACCGAACTATGGCTACACCTTC
.	.	TRBV14	TRBJ1-1	CASSQGDAGRSTEAFF	TGTGCCAGCAGCCAAGGAGACGCAGGGCGTAGCACTGAAGCTTTCTTT
.	.	TRBV6-4	TRBJ2-4	CASSDSGEFEEQYF	TGTGCCAGCAGTGACTCAGGGGAATTTGAAGAGCAGTACTTC
.	.	TRBV29-1	TRBJ2-1	CSVEGPNNEQFF	TGCAGCGTTGAAGGCCCGAACAATGAGCAGTTCTTC
many	.	TRBV29-1	TRBJ2-3	CSVDRGDTQYF	TGCAGCGTTGACCGGGGAGATACGCAGTATTTT
.	.	TRBV20-1	TRBJ1-5	CSARVVGSNQPQHF	TGCAGTGCTAGAGTCGTGGGGAGCAATCAGCCCCAGCATTTT
.	TRBD1	TRBV29-1	TRBJ1-4	CSVLQGGNEKLFF	TGCAGCGTCCTTCAGGGGGGAAATGAAAAACTGTTTTTT
.	.	TRBV9	TRBJ2-3	CASSVTMSTDTQYF	TGTGCCAGCAGCGTAACCATGAGCACAGATACGCAGTATTTT
.	.	TRBV29-1	TRBJ1-4	CSVEVPGRANEKLFF	TGCAGCGTTGAAGTCCCTGGCAGGGCTAATGAAAAACTGTTTTTT
.	.	TRBV7-2	TRBJ2-7	CASSSTDGGGAHEQYF	TGTGCCAGCAGCTCAACGGACGGCGGAGGGGCTCACGAGCAGTACTTC
.	TRBD1	TRBV6-2/TRBV6-3	TRBJ2-7	CAGSIPGTGNHEQYF	TGTGCCGGCAGTATCCCAGGGACAGGGAATCACGAGCAGTACTTC
.	.	TRBV28	TRBJ2-1	CASSLIPSVGQFF	TGTGCCAGCAGTTTAATCCCCAGTGTTGGGCAGTTCTTC
.	.	TRBV7-2	TRBJ2-2	CASSLVPAGELFF	TGTGCCAGCAGCTTAGTCCCAGCCGGGGAGCTGTTTTTT
.	TRBD1	TRBV5-1	TRBJ2-1	CASSAHRGAYNEQFF	TGCGCCAGCAGCGCCCACAGGGGTGCCTACAATGAGCAGTTCTTC
.	.	TRBV6-8	TRBJ2-7	CASREWDIPTYEQYF	TGTGCCAGCCGTGAATGGGACATCCCAACCTACGAGCAGTACTTC